The 26 T cell receptor beta chains reported below all come from one sample, sequenced in a study of T cell changes during pregnancy in multiple sclerosis. Sequencing was performed with immunoSEQ multiplex PCR; in TCRdb, only in-frame clones are kept and a portion is missing. Of about 110,000 clones listed, about 90% are singletons. The sample was peripheral blood, taken after pregnancy. The receptors were sampled from a female donor with multiple sclerosis, enrolled in a pregnancy study.

The V gene is TRBV4-1, the J gene TRBJ2-7, with 10 bases identical to TRBD2. V gave up 5 bases and J gave up 3 bases; unmatched junction bases: 7. The CDR3 spans 15 residues. Germline CDR1 MGHRA, CDR2 YSYEKL. The CDR3 DNA follows: TGCGCCAGCAGCGCACGACTAGCGGGCGTCTACGAGCAGTACTTC. This codes for CASSARLAGVYEQYF.

The chain recombines TRBV7-2 with TRBJ1-2, with 7 positions matching TRBD1. V lost 1 base to trimming and J lost 4 bases; unmatched junction nucleotides: 9. Per germline, CDR1 SGHTA and CDR2 FQGNSA. This CDR3 is 16 amino acids long. The CDR3 nucleotides read TGTGCCAGCAGCTTAGGAAGACAGGGAATCCTCTATGGCTACACCTTC. This sequence encodes CASSLGRQGILYGYTF.

The V gene is TRBV7-9, the J gene TRBJ1-1; 7 bases map to TRBD1. CDR3 length: 15 residues. Trimming at V came to 5 bases and at J to 4 bases, leaving 10 bases not matched to a gene. The germline gives CDR1 SEHNR, CDR2 FQNEAQ (reference sequence). CDR3 in DNA: TGTGCCAGCAGCCCACTGGCAGGGGGGCCCACTGAAGCTTTCTTT. Protein product: CASSPLAGGPTEAFF.

V is TRBV27 and J is TRBJ2-7; 10 nucleotides line up with TRBD1. V shed 3 bases and J 5 bases; nucleotides not matched to a gene: 10. The CDR3 loop spans 16 amino acids. The germline V gene has CDR1 MNHEY and CDR2 SMNVEV (reference sequence). CDR3 in amino acids: CASSFSPGQGRNEQYF. Here the CDR3 DNA reads TGTGCCAGCAGTTTCTCGCCGGGACAGGGGCGCAACGAGCAGTACTTC.

The chain carries TRBV27 and TRBJ2-7; 7 positions agree with TRBD2. There are 14 residues in the CDR3. CDR1 is MNHEY and CDR2 is SMNVEV in the germline V gene (reference sequence). The ends lost 3 bases at V and 4 bases at J; junction bases unmatched: 6. The CDR3, as DNA: TGTGCCAGCAGTTTGAGGACTAGTGTATACGAGCAGTACTTC. This sequence encodes CASSLRTSVYEQYF.

This chain links TRBV5-1 with TRBJ2-1; D may be TRBD1 (6 bases). The germline V gene encodes CDR1 SGHRS and CDR2 YFSETQ. Deletions cut 0 bases from V and 9 bases from J, with 19 bases between. The length of the CDR3 is 16 residues. The chain's CDR3 is CASSLEHGTGLTEQFF. The CDR3 DNA follows: TGCGCCAGCAGCTTGGAGCATGGAACAGGGCTCACTGAGCAGTTCTTC.

As to this clone: At the DNA level, this CDR3 is encoded by other sequences in the same sample as well. V is TRBV5-1 and J is TRBJ2-5, with unresolved D. V gave up 0 bases and J gave up 5 bases, with 5 bases separating them. In germline, CDR1 is SGHRS, CDR2 YFSETQ. The CDR3 runs 12 residues. The CDR3 protein is CASSLAGETQYF. The CDR3 nucleotides are TGCGCCAGCAGCTTGGCCGGGGAGACCCAGTACTTC.

This chain links TRBV27 with TRBJ2-1; 12 bases map to TRBD2. This CDR3 has 16 residues. Unmatched junction bases numbered 7, after V lost 3 bases and J lost 7 bases. CDR1 and CDR2 from the germline V gene are MNHEY and SMNVEV (reference sequence). The CDR3 DNA sequence: TGTGCCAGCAGTTTCTCTAGCGGGAGGGCCGCGAATGAGCAGTTCTTC. Translation gives CASSFSSGRAANEQFF.

The rearrangement links TRBV11-2 to TRBJ2-2, with TRBD2 as a possible D gene (5 bases). Trimming took off 1 base at V and 0 bases at J, with 15 bases between the two ends. This CDR3 is built from 18 residues. Germline V gene data show CDR1 as SGHAT and CDR2 as FQNNGV. CDR3 amino acids: CASSLGALLAANTGELFF. In DNA, the CDR3 is TGTGCCAGCAGCTTAGGGGCCCTTCTAGCTGCGAACACCGGGGAGCTGTTTTTT.

The chain joins TRBV10-2 to TRBJ2-3; perhaps TRBD2 as D (5 bases). In germline, CDR1 is WSHSY, CDR2 SAAADI. This CDR3 comprises 11 residues. Trimming left V 7 bases short and J 6 bases short, with 8 bases between. The CDR3 nucleotides are TGCGCCAGCACCCAGCGGGATACGCAGTATTTT. Translation gives CASTQRDTQYF.

On this clone itself: The sample carries other DNA sequences with the same CDR3. V and J are TRBV2 and TRBJ1-1; D is possibly TRBD1 (5 bases). Trimming left V 3 bases short and J 5 bases short, with 10 bases between. The germline gives CDR1 SNHLY, CDR2 FYNNEI. This CDR3 spans 13 amino acids. The CDR3 DNA reads TGTGCCAGCAGTGAGGGGGGGTGGACTGAAGCTTTCTTT. Its protein is CASSEGGWTEAFF.

V is TRBV7-9 and J is TRBJ2-5, with 10 bases lining up with TRBD2. This CDR3 spans 16 amino acids. The V segment lost 5 bases and the J segment 5 bases; nucleotides outside the gene matches: 11. CDR1 is SEHNR and CDR2 is FQNEAQ in the germline V gene (reference sequence). CDR3 nucleotide sequence: TGTGCCAGCAGCCCTCGGGTAGCGGGGGGCGTGGAGACCCAGTACTTC. Residues: CASSPRVAGGVETQYF.

This clone has only one observation. V and J are TRBV27 and TRBJ2-1, with D possibly being TRBD2 (6 bases). The germline V and J ends were trimmed by 10 bases and 3 bases, with 16 bases remaining between them. The CDR3 totals 14 residues. Germline V gene sequence: CDR1 MNHEY, CDR2 SMNVEV (reference sequence). CDR3 nucleotide sequence: TGTGCCACCTCTAGGAGGGTGGACTACAATGAGCAGTTCTTC. This encodes CATSRRVDYNEQFF.

The table lists this clone with a count of one. The rearrangement joins TRBV19 to TRBJ1-2; 7 nucleotides line up with TRBD1. V trimming: 7 bases; J trimming: 4 bases; junction bases outside the gene matches: 6. The CDR3 runs 13 residues. Germline V CDR1 and CDR2: LNHDA, SQIVND (reference sequence). Written as DNA, the CDR3 is TGTGCCAGTACAAGGACAGGAGGCTATGGCTACACCTTC. Translation: CASTRTGGYGYTF. The full variable domain, completed using reference TRBV19 and TRBJ1-2, is DGGITQSPKYLFRKEGQNVTLSCEQNLNHDAMYWYRQDPGQGLRLIYYSQIVNDFQKGDIAEGYSVSREKKESFPLTVTSAQKNPTAFYLCASTRTGGYGYTFGSGTRLTVV.

J is TRBJ1-1 and V is TRBV28; the D is unclear. Germline CDR1 MDHEN, CDR2 SYDVKM. Between the trimmed V and J ends, which lost 6 bases and 6 bases, there was a span of 11 bases. This CDR3 contains 12 residues. In DNA form, the CDR3 reads TGTGCCAGCAGCTCCAGTGGTGCTGAAGCTTTCTTT. Translating gives CASSSSGAEAFF. Using reference TRBV28 and TRBJ1-1 for the parts outside the CDR3, the full variable domain is DVKVTQSSRYLVKRTGEKVFLECVQDMDHENMFWYRQDPGLGLRLIYFSYDVKMKEKGDIPEGYSVSREKKERFSLILESASTNQTSMYLCASSSSGAEAFFGQGTRLTVV.

This sequence joins TRBV5-4 and TRBJ2-2, with 7 nucleotides matching TRBD1. The J segment lost 3 bases and the V segment lost 4 bases, leaving 3 bases of the junction unmatched. Per the germline V gene, CDR1 is SGHNT and CDR2 is YYREEE (reference sequence). The CDR3 length is 14 residues. CDR3 protein: CASSRDRYTGELFF. The CDR3 coding sequence is TGTGCCAGCAGCCGGGACAGATACACCGGGGAGCTGTTTTTT.

This clone was detected once. The rearrangement links TRBV9 to TRBJ2-5; weak D call: TRBD2 (6 bases). V lost 4 bases to trimming and J lost 0 bases, with 16 bases between them. This CDR3 is 16 amino acids long. The germline CDR1 and CDR2 sequences are SGDLS and YYNGEE. The CDR3 spells CASSPGVAAYQETQYF. In DNA, the CDR3 is TGTGCCAGCAGCCCCGGAGTAGCGGCGTACCAAGAGACCCAGTACTTC.

The chain links TRBV15 to TRBJ2-5, with a possible D match to TRBD1 (6 bases). Per germline, CDR1 LNHNV and CDR2 YYDKDF (reference sequence). CDR3 length: 13 amino acids. The ends were cut back, 3 bases at V and 3 bases at J, with 8 bases in the middle. This CDR3 is CATSRYREETQYF. DNA for the CDR3: TGTGCCACCAGCAGGTACAGGGAAGAGACCCAGTACTTC.

The CDR3 DNA is TGTGCCAGCAGGGACAGCTCTGGAAACACCATATATTTT. This sequence encodes CASRDSSGNTIYF. The chain links TRBV7-9 to TRBJ1-3; D possibly corresponds to TRBD1 (6 bases). Per germline, CDR1 SEHNR and CDR2 FQNEAQ (reference sequence). Trimming took off 6 bases at V and 0 bases at J, with 6 bases between the two ends. The CDR3 extends over 13 amino acids. Drawing the rest from reference TRBV7-9 and TRBJ1-3, the complete variable domain is DTGVSQNPRHKITKRGQNVTFRCDPISEHNRLYWYRQTLGQGPEFLTYFQNEAQLEKSRLLSDRFSAERPKGSFSTLEIQRTEQGDSAMYLCASRDSSGNTIYFGEGSWLTVV.

The CDR3 DNA reads TGTGCCAGCAGCCTAGACAGTTCTGGAAACACCATATATTTT. This codes for CASSLDSSGNTIYF. The chain uses TRBV7-8 and TRBJ1-3, with TRBD1 as a possible D gene (5 bases). V lost 5 bases and J lost 1, with 9 bases in between. The germline V gene encodes CDR1 SGHVS and CDR2 FQNEAQ. This CDR3 spans 14 amino acids. Using reference TRBV7-8 and TRBJ1-3 for the parts outside the CDR3, the full variable domain is GAGVSQSPRYKVAKRGQDVALRCDPISGHVSLFWYQQALGQGPEFLTYFQNEAQLDKSGLPSDRFFAERPEGSVSTLKIQRTQQEDSAVYLCASSLDSSGNTIYFGEGSWLTVV.

The V gene is TRBV7-8, the J gene TRBJ2-5; 7 nucleotides align to TRBD2. The CDR3 is made up of 16 amino acids. The germline gives CDR1 SGHVS, CDR2 FQNEAQ. Unmatched junction bases numbered 13, after V lost 5 bases and J lost 4 bases. The CDR3 loop reads CASSNGRLALRETQYF. The CDR3 bases are TGTGCCAGCAGCAACGGAAGACTAGCCCTGCGAGAGACCCAGTACTTC.

The chain has TRBV5-1 and TRBJ2-5, with 8 nucleotides matching TRBD2. V dropped 4 bases and J dropped 2; count of bases not matched to a gene: 10. The germline gives CDR1 SGHRS, CDR2 YFSETQ. The CDR3 spans 16 residues. The CDR3 protein is CASSLAAGGRQETQYF. CDR3 nucleotides: TGCGCCAGCAGCCTGGCGGCGGGAGGACGACAAGAGACCCAGTACTTC. Full variable domain (remainder filled in from reference TRBV5-1 and TRBJ2-5): KAGVTQTPRYLIKTRGQQVTLSCSPISGHRSVSWYQQTPGQGLQFLFEYFSETQRNKGNFPGRFSGRQFSNSRSEMNVSTLELGDSALYLCASSLAAGGRQETQYFGPGTRLLVL.

The chain uses TRBV27 and TRBJ1-5; tentatively, D is TRBD1 (6 bases). This CDR3 has 15 residues. Germline V CDR1 and CDR2: MNHEY, SMNVEV (reference sequence). With 7 bases removed from V and 4 bases from J, the gap between germline ends came to 17 bases. CDR3 residues: CASTPRGARNQPQHF. The CDR3 DNA reads TGTGCCAGCACTCCTCGGGGGGCGAGAAATCAGCCCCAGCATTTT.

The chain is built from TRBV7-6 and TRBJ1-1, with D tentatively TRBD1 (6 bases). The CDR3 spans 15 residues. In germline, CDR1 is SGHVS, CDR2 FNYEAQ. V was clipped by 1 base and J by 0 bases, with 9 bases between them. CDR3 region: CASSLEGGMNTEAFF. The DNA of the CDR3 is TGTGCCAGCAGCTTAGAAGGGGGTATGAACACTGAAGCTTTCTTT.

The chain links TRBV28 to TRBJ2-3, with TRBD2 identical over 8 bases. CDR1 and CDR2 (germline): MDHEN, SYDVKM. The junction had 9 bases not matched to a gene; V was cut back by 3 bases and J by 4 bases. The CDR3 runs to 16 residues. The CDR3: CASSLGAGGGSDTQYF. In DNA form, the CDR3 reads TGTGCCAGCAGTTTGGGGGCGGGGGGAGGCTCAGATACGCAGTATTTT.

The rearrangement links TRBV7-8 to TRBJ2-1; D possibly corresponds to TRBD1 (5 bases). CDR3 length equals 13 residues. CDR1 and CDR2 (germline): SGHVS, FQNEAQ. The V end was cut by 5 bases, the J end by 4 bases, with 9 bases between. The chain's CDR3 is CASSLRQYNEQFF. The CDR3 coding sequence is TGTGCCAGCAGCCTCAGACAGTACAATGAGCAGTTCTTC.